The clone carrying this TCR beta chain was recorded at least ten times. The sample is drawn from a study of CD8+CD57+ T cells in acquired aplastic anemia. Study at large: Sorted CD4+ and CD8+ cell DNA averaged about 3.5 ug.

Per the germline V gene, CDR1 is LNHNV and CDR2 is YYDKDF (reference sequence). V gave up 1 base and J gave up 5 bases; unmatched junction bases: 8. The CDR3 runs 17 residues. Only patients with CD8+CD57+ cell expansion on flow cytometry were chosen for sequencing. Genomic DNA constituted the template upon which TCR beta VDJ and CDR3 profiling was performed. One entry per CDR3 protein results from TCRdb running MiXCR on the reads. The table lists 95,000 to 150,000 distinct CDR3 sequences, over 30% of them singletons. V and J are TRBV15 and TRBJ2-3, with 11 bases lining up with TRBD2. The TCR comes from a human donor with aplastic anemia. Sample: sorted CD4+, CD8+, or CD8+CD57+ T cells (not recorded which) from PBMCs. Written as DNA, the CDR3 is TGTGCCACCAGCAGAGGGGCTAGCGGGGGGCGGGGAGATACGCAGTATTTT. This translates into CATSRGASGGRGDTQYF.